The T cell receptor (beta chain) under discussion was sequenced for a study of beta chain features in type 1 diabetes. Whole-study findings and limits: VDJ junctions sequenced from type 1 diabetes patients showed fewer insertions and more deletions. Patients showed naive, central memory and Treg TCRB repertoires that appeared more similar than those of healthy donors.

This clone has a handful of counts. The antigen is not known. Sorting with CD45RO/CCR7/CD25/CD127/CD95/CD27 yielded naive, central memory, regulatory and stem-like memory CD4+ cells. Sort purity for all populations was recorded as exceeding 98%. Every bit of the isolated RNA underwent reverse transcription, so sequencing read expressed TCRB transcripts. TCRdb's copy holds only in-frame clones and misses some; the assay was immunoSEQ multiplex PCR. The sample shows about 900,000 clones, roughly 15% of them seen only once. Sequencing used naive CD4+ T cells from blood. This receptor was obtained from a woman aged 18-35 years in good health.

The CDR3 sequence is CASSSGQGSTGELFF. For the CDR3, the DNA is TGTGCCAGCAGCTCCGGACAGGGTAGCACCGGGGAGCTGTTTTTT. The rearrangement uses TRBV28 and TRBJ2-2; 8 nucleotides align to TRBD1. Germline V CDR1 and CDR2: MDHEN, SYDVKM. Unmatched junction bases numbered 7, after V lost 6 bases and J lost 4 bases. CDR3 length equals 15 residues.